Sequencing of this T cell receptor (beta chain) was carried out in a study of T cell repertoires and Cas9 in healthy adults. About the research overall: CD4 and CD8 compartments: SpCas9-reactive T cells profiled for potency, cytotoxicity, lineage. Regarding the study as a whole: SpCas9-reactive regulatory T cells reportedly mitigated SpCas9-reactive effector T cells in vitro.

Sequenced by immunoSEQ multiplex PCR; TCRdb stores in-frame clones only, minus some. The repertoire includes 11,000 to 15,000 clones, roughly 89% of them detected once, and roughly 1.5% sits in the top ten. As to this clone: Its antigen is not identified.

The sample consisted of Tregs (CD4+, CD25+, CD127-, CD137-, CD154-) from PBMCs; culture status not recorded. The source of this sequence is a human donor in good health.

The CDR3 DNA is TGTGCCAGCAGCTCCCGTCGTAGCGGGAGTGTCACCGGGGAGCTGTTTTTT. Translation: CASSSRRSGSVTGELFF. This chain uses TRBV7-8 with TRBJ2-2; 9 bases agree with TRBD2. The V segment lost 4 bases and the J segment 4 bases; nucleotides outside the gene matches: 10. This CDR3 comprises 17 residues. Germline lookup yields CDR1 SGHVS and CDR2 FQNEAQ.